A single sample is the source of the 30 T cell receptor beta chains below, sequenced in a study of blood T cell repertoires in COVID-19. Sequenced by immunoSEQ multiplex PCR; TCRdb stores in-frame clones only, minus some. The sample lists about 110,000 clones, approximately 80% occurring once. The sample taken for sequencing was peripheral blood. The receptors shown here come from a woman aged 70 to 79 with acute or convalescent COVID-19.

This sequence joins TRBV5-4 and TRBJ2-2; D unresolved. Germline V gene data show CDR1 as SGHNT and CDR2 as YYREEE (reference sequence). V was shortened by 0 bases and J by 3 bases, with 9 bases between the two germline ends. This CDR3 is 15 amino acids long. In DNA form, the CDR3 reads TGTGCCAGCAGCTTGGTCGGGTTGGACACCGGGGAGCTGTTTTTT. Amino acid sequence: CASSLVGLDTGELFF.

The gene calls are TRBV5-4 and TRBJ2-1; 8 bases are shared with TRBD2. Germline trimming cut 1 base from V and 0 bases from J; bases unmatched to any gene: 9. Germline V gives CDR1 SGHNT, CDR2 YYREEE (reference sequence). This CDR3 region has 18 residues. The CDR3 DNA reads as TGTGCCAGCAGCTTGTTTATTCCTAGCGGGTTCTCCTACAATGAGCAGTTCTTC. Translated, it gives CASSLFIPSGFSYNEQFF.

The chain couples TRBV3-1 (or the pseudogene TRBV3-2) to TRBJ1-1; no clear D. The germline gives CDR1 LGHDT, CDR2 YNNKEL (reference sequence). The CDR3 totals 14 residues. V gave up 2 bases and J gave up 4 bases, with 11 bases separating them. CDR3: CASSQRLMGTEAFF. The CDR3 bases are TGTGCCAGCAGCCAACGACTGATGGGCACTGAAGCTTTCTTT.

The chain has TRBV28 and TRBJ1-1; the match to TRBD1 covers 8 bases. CDR3 length equals 17 residues. J lost 4 bases, V lost 2 bases, and 12 bases had no gene match. Germline V gene data show CDR1 as MDHEN and CDR2 as SYDVKM. CDR3 residues: CASSLLGQGAPATEAFF. The CDR3 DNA follows: TGTGCCAGCAGTTTACTGGGTCAGGGGGCGCCGGCCACTGAAGCTTTCTTT.

The chain links TRBV7-3 to TRBJ2-3; D call uncertain. Between the trimmed V and J ends, which lost 1 base and 0 bases, there was a span of 11 bases. In germline, CDR1 is SGHTA, CDR2 FQGTGA. The CDR3 is made up of 16 amino acids. The CDR3 nucleotides are TGTGCCAGCAGCTTAAACACGGCGGCTAGCACAGATACGCAGTATTTT. Translation gives CASSLNTAASTDTQYF.

This clone was picked up a small number of times. The chain couples TRBV6-2 or TRBV6-3 to TRBJ2-7; 11 positions match TRBD2. The germline V gene has CDR1 MNHEY and CDR2 SVGEGT. CDR3 length equals 16 residues. The trim removed 5 bases at V and 6 bases at J, leaving 12 bases unmatched. The CDR3 spells CASSMGSGRAQSEQYF. CDR3 sequence (DNA): TGTGCCAGCAGTATGGGTAGCGGGAGGGCCCAGAGCGAGCAGTACTTC.

This chain uses TRBV5-1 with TRBJ2-1; the match to TRBD2 covers 12 bases. CDR1 is SGHRS and CDR2 is YFSETQ in the germline V gene. The ends lost 6 bases at V and 4 bases at J; junction bases unmatched: 8. The CDR3 runs to 16 residues. The CDR3 loop reads CASTSTSGSLYNEQFF. The DNA for the CDR3 is TGCGCCAGCACCTCGACTAGCGGGAGCCTTTACAATGAGCAGTTCTTC.

This clone was counted only a few times. The genes are TRBV5-1 and TRBJ1-4; D is undetermined. Deletions cut 1 base from V and 8 bases from J, with 6 bases between. The CDR3 is made up of 12 amino acids. CDR1 and CDR2 (germline): SGHRS, YFSETQ. CDR3 amino acids: CASSLRGEKLFF. As DNA, the CDR3 is TGCGCCAGCAGCTTGCGAGGAGAAAAACTGTTTTTT.

The chain combines TRBV7-9 with TRBJ1-6; 8 nucleotides line up with TRBD1. Germline V gene sequence: CDR1 SEHNR, CDR2 FQNEAQ (reference sequence). The CDR3 totals 16 residues. J lost 13 bases, V lost 2 bases, and 13 bases had no gene match. The CDR3 sequence: CASSLNTGQGVRPLHF. CDR3 nucleotide sequence: TGTGCCAGCAGCTTAAATACAGGACAGGGCGTTCGGCCCCTCCACTTT. Variable domain in full (rest from reference TRBV7-9 and TRBJ1-6): DTGVSQNPRHKITKRGQNVTFRCDPISEHNRLYWYRQTLGQGPEFLTYFQNEAQLEKSRLLSDRFSAERPKGSFSTLEIQRTEQGDSAMYLCASSLNTGQGVRPLHFGNGTRLTVT.

The rearrangement links TRBV6-1 to TRBJ2-3; 7 bases fit TRBD1. V dropped 2 bases and J dropped 4; count of bases not matched to a gene: 12. The V gene's germline CDR1 is MNHNS and CDR2 SASEGT. The CDR3 has 17 amino acids. The CDR3 protein is CASSEYRSTGVADTQYF. The CDR3 DNA follows: TGTGCCAGCAGTGAATATCGGAGTACAGGGGTTGCAGATACGCAGTATTTT.

V and J are TRBV19 and TRBJ2-7; 9 positions match TRBD1. The CDR3 loop spans 14 amino acids. Germline values: CDR1 LNHDA, CDR2 SQIVND (reference sequence). The junction had 4 bases not matched to a gene; V was cut back by 6 bases and J by 1 base. The CDR3 DNA is TGTGCCAGTAGCCTACAGGGGGCTTCCTACGAGCAGTACTTC. Its translation: CASSLQGASYEQYF.

The chain has TRBV13 and TRBJ1-2; D not resolved. Germline CDR1 and CDR2: PRHDT and FYEKMQ (reference sequence). The CDR3 covers 13 residues. Trimming pared 2 bases from V and 4 bases from J, leaving 8 bases between. The CDR3 region is CASSLLAGYGYTF. The CDR3 DNA reads as TGTGCCAGCAGCTTATTAGCGGGCTATGGCTACACCTTC. Full variable domain (outside the CDR3, taken from reference TRBV13 and TRBJ1-2): AAGVIQSPRHLIKEKRETATLKCYPIPRHDTVYWYQQGPGQDPQFLISFYEKMQSDKGSIPDRFSAQQFSDYHSELNMSSLELGDSALYFCASSLLAGYGYTFGSGTRLTVV.

The V and J genes are TRBV19 and TRBJ2-6; D call uncertain. The germline gives CDR1 LNHDA, CDR2 SQIVND (reference sequence). Trimming left V 5 bases short and J 1 base short, with 3 bases between. The CDR3 runs to 13 residues. The CDR3 here is CASSYSGANVLTF. In nucleotides, the CDR3 is TGTGCCAGTAGTTATTCTGGGGCCAACGTCCTGACTTTC.

The chain recombines TRBV6-2 or TRBV6-3 with TRBJ2-7, with 9 bases lining up with TRBD1. Germline loops: CDR1 MNHEY, CDR2 SVGEGT. The CDR3 runs 13 residues. J gave up 6 bases and V 5 bases, and 5 bases lay outside the gene matches. CDR3 loop: CASSRTGATEQYF. CDR3 DNA sequence: TGTGCCAGCAGTAGGACAGGGGCGACCGAGCAGTACTTC.

The chain joins TRBV29-1 to TRBJ1-5, with 7 bases that match TRBD1. The trim removed 5 bases at V and 5 bases at J, leaving 9 bases unmatched. This CDR3 is built from 14 residues. Germline CDR1 SQVTM, CDR2 ANQGSEA. CDR3 sequence reads: CSVLDRDRDQPQHF. CDR3 coding DNA: TGCAGCGTTTTAGACAGGGATCGGGATCAGCCCCAGCATTTT.

The chain joins TRBV29-1 to TRBJ1-2; D uncertain. V was trimmed by 4 bases and J by 8 bases, leaving 23 bases between them. CDR1 and CDR2 from the germline V gene are SQVTM and ANQGSEA. This CDR3 region has 15 residues. The CDR3 protein is CSVVRGGGSLAGYTF. The CDR3 coding sequence is TGCAGCGTTGTAAGAGGCGGCGGATCCTTAGCGGGCTACACCTTC. Combining the CDR3 with reference TRBV29-1 and TRBJ1-2 gives the whole variable domain SAVISQKPSRDICQRGTSLTIQCQVDSQVTMMFWYRQQPGQSLTLIATANQGSEATYESGFVIDKFPISRPNLTFSTLTVSNMSPEDSSIYLCSVVRGGGSLAGYTFGSGTRLTVV.

The chain links TRBV4-1 to TRBJ2-5; perhaps TRBD1 as D (6 bases). The CDR3 contains 14 residues. Germline V gene sequence: CDR1 MGHRA, CDR2 YSYEKL. Trimming removed 1 base from V and 1 base from J, with 7 bases in between. The CDR3 nucleotides are TGCGCCAGCAGCCAAGGGGACACCCAAGAGACCCAGTACTTC. Protein product: CASSQGDTQETQYF.

The rearrangement uses TRBV19 and TRBJ1-5, with D possibly matching TRBD1 (6 bases). The CDR3 has 14 residues. Germline V gene lookup returns CDR1 LNHDA and CDR2 SQIVND (reference sequence). Trimming removed 7 bases from V and 0 bases from J, with 10 bases in between. The CDR3 coding sequence is TGTGCCAGTAACAGGGACAATAGCAATCAGCCCCAGCATTTT. Translation: CASNRDNSNQPQHF.

This clone was recorded a few times. The V call is TRBV5-1, the J call TRBJ2-1; 10 positions match TRBD2. V lost 4 bases and J lost 7; bases outside the gene matches: 11. Germline lookup yields CDR1 SGHRS and CDR2 YFSETQ. The CDR3 has 16 residues. CDR3 loop: CASSKGLAALVNEQFF. CDR3 coding DNA: TGCGCCAGCAGCAAAGGACTAGCGGCTTTGGTTAATGAGCAGTTCTTC.

The chain links TRBV5-8 to TRBJ2-3, with D possibly TRBD2 on 6 matching bases. Between the trimmed V and J ends, which lost 3 bases and 2 bases, there was a span of 19 bases. CDR3 length: 17 residues. Germline V gene lookup returns CDR1 SGHTS and CDR2 YDEGEE. This CDR3 is CASSSDVGAGLTDTQYF. As DNA, the CDR3 is TGTGCCAGCAGCTCGGACGTAGGGGCGGGACTCACAGATACGCAGTATTTT.

The chain uses TRBV15 and TRBJ2-7; 9 nucleotides line up with TRBD2. CDR1 and CDR2 from the germline V gene are LNHNV and YYDKDF (reference sequence). This CDR3 contains 16 residues. V lost 0 bases and J lost 7; bases outside the gene matches: 10. The CDR3 spells CATSRDLTLLAGEQYF. The DNA for the CDR3 is TGTGCCACCAGCAGAGATCTGACCCTCCTAGCGGGGGAGCAGTACTTC.

The chain couples TRBV5-1 to TRBJ2-5, with TRBD1 identical over 9 bases. J was trimmed by 4 bases and V by 2 bases; bases with no gene match: 3. There are 14 residues in the CDR3. Germline CDR1 reads SGHRS; CDR2 reads YFSETQ. In nucleotides, the CDR3 is TGCGCCAGCAGCTTACAGGGGGCATCAGAGACCCAGTACTTC. It is translated as CASSLQGASETQYF.

The V and J genes are TRBV5-4 and TRBJ2-5; the match to TRBD2 covers 9 bases. V shed 2 bases, J shed 3 bases, and the junction held 11 bases outside the gene matches. This CDR3 comprises 17 residues. CDR1 is SGHNT and CDR2 is YYREEE in the germline V gene (reference sequence). CDR3 nucleotides: TGTGCCAGCAGCTTCGTAGCGGGAGTCAGAGGAAAAGAGACCCAGTACTTC. It codes for CASSFVAGVRGKETQYF.

This sequence joins TRBV4-1 and TRBJ2-7; the match to TRBD2 covers 8 bases. Germline V lookup: CDR1 MGHRA, CDR2 YSYEKL. The V and J ends lost 4 bases and 2 bases, in that order; junction bases with no gene match: 10. This CDR3 is 16 amino acids long. The CDR3 loop is CASSLSGSGSTYEQYF. CDR3 sequence (DNA): TGCGCCAGCAGCCTCTCCGGCAGCGGGAGCACCTACGAGCAGTACTTC.

The gene calls are TRBV24-1 and TRBJ2-3; no clear D gene. Trimming removed 4 bases at V and 5 bases at J, with 6 bases between. Germline V gene sequence: CDR1 KGHDR, CDR2 SFDVKD. The CDR3 contains 12 residues. The CDR3 coding sequence is TGTGCCACCAGTGAACTTGGAGATACGCAGTATTTT. Encoded protein: CATSELGDTQYF.

In regard to this clone: One end of the junction fails to match germline, which may point to a read error. The chain links TRBV7-2 to TRBJ1-2, with a possible D match to TRBD1 (5 bases). The CDR3 contains 13 residues. Germline lookup yields CDR1 SGHTA and CDR2 FQGNSA. CDR3 in amino acids: CASSLELDSKAPF. The DNA for the CDR3 is TGTGCCAGCAGCTTAGAACTCGACAGTAAAGCGCCCTTC.

The V gene is TRBV4-2, the J gene TRBJ2-2, with 12 bases aligning to TRBD2. This CDR3 has 16 amino acids. Trimming cost V 2 bases and J 7 bases; bases outside gene matches: 5. Germline assignment: CDR1 LGHNA and CDR2 YNFKEQ. This CDR3 is CASSQNLAGGNGELFF. The DNA of the CDR3 is TGTGCCAGCAGCCAAAATCTAGCGGGAGGGAACGGGGAGCTGTTTTTT.

This chain uses TRBV19 with TRBJ2-1, with TRBD1 matching over 9 bases. Per the germline V gene, CDR1 is LNHDA and CDR2 is SQIVND (reference sequence). This CDR3 has 16 amino acids. J lost 12 bases, V lost 5 bases, and 17 bases had no gene match. CDR3 in amino acids: CASSPRQGVRVSGQFF. CDR3 nucleotide sequence: TGTGCCAGTAGTCCTCGACAGGGGGTGAGGGTTTCGGGGCAGTTCTTC.

V is TRBV7-2 and J is TRBJ2-7, with a possible D match to TRBD2 (7 bases). Germline V lookup: CDR1 SGHTA, CDR2 FQGNSA. V lost 2 bases and J lost 6, with 11 bases in between. This CDR3 has 13 residues. The CDR3 DNA reads as TGTGCCAGCAGCTTACGGGGGGCGGGCGAGCAGTACTTC. Translating it yields CASSLRGAGEQYF.

The chain recombines TRBV7-9 with TRBJ2-1; a possible D gene is TRBD1 (5 bases). The CDR3 is made up of 15 amino acids. The V gene's germline CDR1 is SEHNR and CDR2 FQNEAQ (reference sequence). V lost 2 bases, J lost 3 bases, and 11 bases lay in between. CDR3: CASSLRQTIYNEQFF. CDR3 nucleotide sequence: TGTGCCAGCAGCTTAAGACAGACAATCTACAATGAGCAGTTCTTC.